This is a list of T cell receptor beta chains from one sample in a study of CD8+CD57+ T cells in acquired aplastic anemia. TCRdb recomputed calls from the reads with MiXCR, one row per CDR3 protein. Among 75,000 to 100,000 distinct CDR3 sequences listed, roughly 70% were seen once. The sequenced sample was sorted CD4+, CD8+, or CD8+CD57+ T cells (not recorded which) from PBMCs. These receptors all stem from a human donor with aplastic anemia. CDR3s include the opening cysteine and the closing phenylalanine or tryptophan. The D gene is left open where the match is weak. Some rows mark clone size as missing; the rest say once, few, many or name a class of expanded clone.

V gene	clone size	D gene	J gene	CDR3 protein	CDR3 DNA
TRBV15	NA	NA	TRBJ2-1	CAASSYSGAVGNEQFF	TGTGCCGCCAGCAGTTACTCCGGGGCGGTCGGGAATGAGCAGTTCTTC
TRBV6-2/TRBV6-3	many	NA	TRBJ2-7	CASSYLIPNEQYF	TGTGCCAGCAGTTACCTCATACCCAACGAGCAGTACTTC
TRBV29-1	NA	TRBD2	TRBJ2-7	CSVGLAGSYEQYF	TGCAGCGTTGGTCTAGCGGGTTCCTACGAGCAGTACTTC
TRBV7-9	NA	NA	TRBJ2-7	CASSLGVRSWEQYF	TGTGCCAGCAGCTTAGGAGTCCGTTCGTGGGAGCAGTACTTC
TRBV2	NA	NA	TRBJ1-1	CASSLPRSVNTEAFF	TGTGCCAGCAGCTTGCCGAGGTCTGTGAACACTGAAGCTTTCTTT
TRBV7-9	NA	NA	TRBJ1-4	CASSLEQGIGKLFF	TGTGCCAGCAGCTTAGAACAGGGTATCGGAAAACTGTTTTTT
TRBV10-3	NA	NA	TRBJ2-2	CASVVPNTGELFF	TGTGCCAGCGTGGTTCCGAACACCGGGGAGCTGTTTTTT
TRBV7-2	NA	TRBD1	TRBJ2-7	CASSLGQDYEQYF	TGTGCCAGCAGCTTGGGACAGGACTACGAGCAGTACTTC
TRBV29-1	NA	TRBD1	TRBJ2-2	CSAGQGVAGELFF	TGCAGCGCAGGACAGGGCGTTGCCGGGGAGCTGTTTTTT
TRBV10-3	NA	NA	TRBJ2-7	CAISESPTSRPYF	TGTGCCATCAGTGAGTCGCCCACCAGCCGTCCGTACTTC